The source of this TCR beta chain is a study of T cells in Graves' hyperthyroidism and ophthalmopathy. At the level of the study: Any treatment followed the collection of peripheral blood at initial diagnosis.

Study results and limitations: Blood also held most thyroid clonotypes expanded beyond 0.001.

RNA transcripts provided the source from which TCR beta CDR3 regions were amplified. First-round RT-PCR targeting the TCR CDR3 was performed with the HTBI primer set. TCRdb fed the multiplex PCR reads into MiXCR, producing one record per CDR3 protein. The sample lists roughly 750,000 distinct CDR3 sequences, about a sixth seen once, with roughly 8% in the top ten. The study enrolled patients aged 18 to 65 with newly diagnosed hyperthyroidism of under 2 months' duration. PBMCs were obtained from approximately 10 ml fresh peripheral blood. Points on this clonotype: What it binds is not known.

The germline CDR1 and CDR2 sequences are SGHTA and FQGNSA. The CDR3 length is 17 residues. The V segment lost 4 bases and the J segment 3 bases; nucleotides outside the gene matches: 7. This chain joins TRBV7-2 and TRBJ1-4; TRBD1 matches 11 bases. The sequenced sample consisted of blood. This sequence was found in a man aged 18 to 35 with Graves' hyperthyroidism. The CDR3 is CASSYRTGGGSNEKLFF. The DNA for the CDR3 is TGTGCCAGCAGCTATCGGACAGGGGGCGGATCTAATGAAAAACTGTTTTTT.